Reported below is one TCR beta chain. Its specificity is unknown. The sample originates from a study of Ad26.COV2.S vaccination and SARS-CoV-2 variants. Whole-study context: Each vaccinee took Ad26.COV2.S intramuscularly, once or twice 56 days apart.

The data were produced by immunoSEQ multiplex PCR, yet TCRdb's version contains in-frame clones alone and is incomplete. The sample has about 350,000 clones; 70% to 90% are singletons. The germline V gene encodes CDR1 MDHEN and CDR2 SYDVKM. The V and J ends lost 2 bases and 0 bases, in that order; junction bases with no gene match: 9. This CDR3 contains 18 residues. Treatment given: some 20 received Ad26.COV2.S at low or high dose, single or two shots; about 5 received placebo; per-sample allocation not given. Material that was analyzed had been drawn on day 63 after the first vaccine or placebo injection. Study-level points and caveats: Responses of T cells in total may have been underestimated by the TCR breadth and depth analyses.

The TCR was taken from a person between 18 and 60 years old who received the Ad26.COV2.S COVID-19 vaccine or a placebo. The chain employs TRBV28 and TRBJ2-7, with TRBD1 matching 11 bases. Sequencing was performed on peripheral blood, taken in a trial of Ad26.COV2.S vaccine versus placebo. CDR3 coding DNA: TGTGCCAGCAGTTTAGGCCGGACAGGGGGCCTTCACTCCTACGAGCAGTACTTC. It codes for CASSLGRTGGLHSYEQYF. Supplemented by reference TRBV28 and TRBJ2-7, the full variable domain reads DVKVTQSSRYLVKRTGEKVFLECVQDMDHENMFWYRQDPGLGLRLIYFSYDVKMKEKGDIPEGYSVSREKKERFSLILESASTNQTSMYLCASSLGRTGGLHSYEQYFGPGTRLTVT.